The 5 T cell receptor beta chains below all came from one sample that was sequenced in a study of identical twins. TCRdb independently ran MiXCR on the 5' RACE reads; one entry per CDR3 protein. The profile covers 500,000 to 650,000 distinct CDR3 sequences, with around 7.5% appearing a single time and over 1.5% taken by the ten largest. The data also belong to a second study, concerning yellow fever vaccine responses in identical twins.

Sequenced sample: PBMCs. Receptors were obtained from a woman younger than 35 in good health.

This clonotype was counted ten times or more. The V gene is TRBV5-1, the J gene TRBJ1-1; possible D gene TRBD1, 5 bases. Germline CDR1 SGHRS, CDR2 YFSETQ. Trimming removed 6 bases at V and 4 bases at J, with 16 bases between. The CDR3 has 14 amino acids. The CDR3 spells CASTPGESGTEAFF. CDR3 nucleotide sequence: TGCGCCAGCACCCCGGGGGAGTCGGGCACTGAAGCTTTCTTT.

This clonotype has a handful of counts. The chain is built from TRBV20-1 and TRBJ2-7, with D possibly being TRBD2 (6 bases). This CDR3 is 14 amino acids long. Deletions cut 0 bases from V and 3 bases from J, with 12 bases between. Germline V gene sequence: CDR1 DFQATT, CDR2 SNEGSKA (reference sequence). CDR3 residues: CSAREGGGLYEQYF. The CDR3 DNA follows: TGCAGTGCTAGAGAGGGGGGAGGCCTCTACGAGCAGTACTTC.

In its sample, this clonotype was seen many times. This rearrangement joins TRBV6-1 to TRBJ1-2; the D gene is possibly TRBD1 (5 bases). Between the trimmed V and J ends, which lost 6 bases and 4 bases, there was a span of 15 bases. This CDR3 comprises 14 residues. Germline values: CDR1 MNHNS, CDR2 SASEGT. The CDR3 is CASRASGAAYGYTF. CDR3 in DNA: TGTGCCAGCAGGGCAAGCGGGGCCGCCTATGGCTACACCTTC.

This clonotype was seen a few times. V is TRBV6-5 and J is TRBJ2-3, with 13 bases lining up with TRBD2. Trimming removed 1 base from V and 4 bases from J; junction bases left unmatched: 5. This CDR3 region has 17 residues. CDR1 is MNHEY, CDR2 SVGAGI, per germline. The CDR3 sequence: CASSYFGTSGASDTQYF. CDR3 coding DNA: TGTGCCAGCAGTTACTTCGGGACTAGCGGGGCGTCAGATACGCAGTATTTT.

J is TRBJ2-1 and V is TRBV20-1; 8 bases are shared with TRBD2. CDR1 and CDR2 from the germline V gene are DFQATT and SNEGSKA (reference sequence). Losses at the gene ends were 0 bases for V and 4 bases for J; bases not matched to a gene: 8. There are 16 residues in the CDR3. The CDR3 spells CSARDPKVAGYNEQFF. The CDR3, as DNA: TGCAGTGCTAGAGACCCTAAGGTAGCGGGATACAATGAGCAGTTCTTC.